Below, 22 T cell receptor beta chains from the same sample are listed, as sequenced in a study of blood T cell repertoires in COVID-19. Data came from immunoSEQ multiplex PCR; TCRdb stores just in-frame clones and leaves some out. The sample has about 170,000 clones; approximately 82% are singletons. Sample: peripheral blood. The receptor source for this set is an older woman who had recovered from COVID-19.

In this sample, this clone turned up a few times. V usage is TRBV5-6 and J usage is TRBJ2-2; 8 nucleotides agree with TRBD2. Germline CDR1 reads SGHDT; CDR2 reads YYEEEE. J lost 6 bases, V lost 4 bases, and 11 bases had no gene match. The CDR3 is 16 amino acids. The CDR3 bases are TGTGCCAGCAGCCCCGGGGGGGCGGGAGTCTCCGGGGAGCTGTTTTTT. Its protein product is CASSPGGAGVSGELFF.

The rearrangement joins TRBV2 to TRBJ1-1; 9 nucleotides match TRBD1. Trimming at V came to 8 bases and at J to 3 bases, leaving 7 bases not matched to a gene. This CDR3 has 14 residues. CDR1 and CDR2 from the germline V gene are SNHLY and FYNNEI. CDR3 bases: TGTGCCAGCCCTTTTAGGACAGGGGACACTGAAGCTTTCTTT. Encoded protein: CASPFRTGDTEAFF.

In regard to this clone: The sample holds other DNA sequences that translate to the same CDR3. This chain uses TRBV5-1 with TRBJ2-5; 7 bases align to TRBD2. The CDR3 is 13 amino acids. Germline values: CDR1 SGHRS, CDR2 YFSETQ. The V segment lost 4 bases and the J segment 2 bases; nucleotides outside the gene matches: 2. DNA of the CDR3: TGCGCCAGCAGCCTGGGACTACAAGAGACCCAGTACTTC. Protein sequence: CASSLGLQETQYF.

The chain uses TRBV6-5 and TRBJ2-3; the D gene is possibly TRBD2 (5 bases). Germline CDR1 is MNHEY and CDR2 is SVGAGI. The V and J ends lost 0 bases and 3 bases respectively, with 10 bases between them. The length of the CDR3 is 15 residues. The CDR3 region has the DNA TGTGCCAGCAGTTACTCGGGAGTTCGGACAGATACGCAGTATTTT. Translated, it gives CASSYSGVRTDTQYF.

This clone was found many times. V and J are TRBV7-9 and TRBJ2-1; D perhaps matches TRBD2 (6 bases). Germline loops: CDR1 SEHNR, CDR2 FQNEAQ (reference sequence). V shed 4 bases and J shed 2 bases, with 24 bases lying between them. The CDR3 extends over 19 amino acids. The CDR3 protein is CASSSLRGSGPNPYNEQFF. CDR3 sequence (DNA): TGTGCCAGCAGCTCCCTCCGAGGTAGCGGCCCTAATCCCTACAATGAGCAGTTCTTC.

For this clone: The junction departs from the called germline gene at one end, perhaps through a read error. The chain recombines TRBV2 with TRBJ1-2, with no clear D. Per germline, CDR1 SNHLY and CDR2 FYNNEI. This CDR3 has 12 residues. The CDR3 sequence is CASSGGAYGHTF. DNA of the CDR3: TGTGCCAGCAGTGGGGGAGCTTATGGCCACACCTTC.

This chain connects TRBV19 to TRBJ2-1; the match to TRBD2 covers 8 bases. CDR3 length equals 15 residues. The trim removed 3 bases at V and 7 bases at J, leaving 8 bases unmatched. Per the germline V gene, CDR1 is LNHDA and CDR2 is SQIVND (reference sequence). CDR3 protein: CASSMGSGTGNEQFF. CDR3 sequence (DNA): TGTGCCAGTAGTATGGGTAGCGGGACGGGGAATGAGCAGTTCTTC.

This chain joins TRBV3-1 (or the pseudogene TRBV3-2) and TRBJ1-2; TRBD1 matches 9 bases. Unmatched junction bases numbered 3, after V lost 3 bases and J lost 1 base. The CDR3 runs 15 residues. The germline V gene encodes CDR1 LGHDT and CDR2 YNNKEL (reference sequence). The CDR3 DNA is TGTGCCAGCAGCCAGGGACAGGGACGTAACTATGGCTACACCTTC. It codes for CASSQGQGRNYGYTF.

The chain has TRBV12-3 or TRBV12-4 and TRBJ2-1; possibly TRBD2 for D (5 bases). Trimming took 8 bases from V and 2 from J, leaving 10 bases between them. The CDR3 runs 13 residues. Here the CDR3 reads CASQRSTYNEQFF. CDR3 bases: TGTGCCAGCCAGCGGTCCACCTACAATGAGCAGTTCTTC.

As to this clone: The same CDR3 arises from other DNA sequences in this sample as well. The chain couples TRBV27 to TRBJ1-1, with D perhaps matching TRBD1 (5 bases). The CDR3 runs 13 residues. Germline V lookup: CDR1 MNHEY, CDR2 SMNVEV (reference sequence). The V end lost 0 bases, the J end lost 5 bases, and 7 bases lay between the germline ends. The CDR3 protein is CASSLSGGTEAFF. CDR3 in DNA: TGTGCCAGCAGTTTATCGGGGGGTACTGAAGCTTTCTTT.

The CDR3 DNA is TGTGCCAGCAGCCAACTAGCGGGAGGGGTGGATACGCAGTATTTT. This translates into CASSQLAGGVDTQYF. V and J are TRBV5-5 and TRBJ2-3; 13 bases are a match to TRBD2. Per the germline V gene, CDR1 is SGHKS and CDR2 is YYEKEE (reference sequence). The CDR3 sequence is 15 residues long. With 4 bases clipped from V and 6 bases from J, the junction kept 5 bases outside the gene matches.

A few counts support this clone. V usage is TRBV7-6 and J usage is TRBJ2-7; 8 positions agree with TRBD1. Looked up from germline, CDR1 is SGHVS and CDR2 is FNYEAQ. This CDR3 contains 14 residues. J lost 2 bases, V lost 0 bases, and 0 bases had no gene match. The CDR3 protein is CASSLAGQAYEQYF. For the CDR3, the DNA is TGTGCCAGCAGCTTAGCGGGACAGGCCTACGAGCAGTACTTC.

The V gene is TRBV19, the J gene TRBJ2-5; D is ambiguous. Trimming took off 4 bases at V and 5 bases at J, with 8 bases between the two ends. Germline CDR1 reads LNHDA; CDR2 reads SQIVND (reference sequence). This CDR3 region has 12 residues. The chain's CDR3 is CASSNPRETQYF. CDR3 DNA sequence: TGTGCCAGTAGTAACCCCCGGGAGACCCAGTACTTC.

This chain joins TRBV29-1 and TRBJ1-2, with 7 bases matching TRBD1. CDR1 is SQVTM, CDR2 ANQGSEA, per germline. CDR3 length: 15 residues. After removal of 6 bases from V and 6 bases from J, the junction contained 16 bases not matched to a gene. CDR3 in DNA: TGCAGCGTCCTATCCTACCTCTTCGGGACAGATGGCTACACCTTC. This translates into CSVLSYLFGTDGYTF.

The chain is built from TRBV5-4 and TRBJ1-2, with D possibly matching TRBD1 (5 bases). The germline V gene has CDR1 SGHNT and CDR2 YYREEE (reference sequence). V lost 3 bases and J lost 6, with 12 bases in between. The CDR3 is 13 residues long. As DNA, the CDR3 is TGTGCCAGCAGCTCCGGCGGGGGGGATGGCTACACCTTC. Translated: CASSSGGGDGYTF.

The chain couples TRBV2 to TRBJ1-4; 11 bases are shared with TRBD1. CDR1 is SNHLY and CDR2 is FYNNEI in the germline V gene. The CDR3 runs to 14 residues. The ends lost 6 bases at V and 8 bases at J; junction bases unmatched: 5. The CDR3 nucleotides read TGTGCCAGCAGCGATGGGACAGGGGGGGAAAAACTGTTTTTT. This encodes CASSDGTGGEKLFF.

In nucleotides, the CDR3 is TGTGCCTGGAGCCCCCGGACAGGCGGCGTGAGGGGGCAGTTCTTC. Translated: CAWSPRTGGVRGQFF. The rearrangement uses TRBV30 and TRBJ2-1; 7 bases line up with TRBD1. Trimming cost V 3 bases and J 12 bases; bases outside gene matches: 17. CDR3 length: 15 residues. CDR1 and CDR2 from the germline V gene are GTSNPN and SVGIG (reference sequence).

This chain joins TRBV6-5 and TRBJ2-1; tentative D call: TRBD2 (5 bases). V was clipped by 2 bases and J by 9 bases, with 8 bases between them. Germline lookup yields CDR1 MNHEY and CDR2 SVGAGI. CDR3 size: 12 residues. The CDR3 loop reads CASSYEAGEQFF. The CDR3 nucleotides read TGTGCCAGCAGTTACGAGGCGGGTGAGCAGTTCTTC.

This clone was observed a few times. This chain links TRBV29-1 with TRBJ1-2; no reliable D call. The CDR3 loop spans 12 amino acids. V lost 6 bases, J lost 5 bases, and 13 bases lay in between. Per the germline V gene, CDR1 is SQVTM and CDR2 is ANQGSEA. The CDR3 bases are TGCAGCGTAGACCGGGATAGGTATGGCTACACCTTC. As protein: CSVDRDRYGYTF.

The chain carries TRBV18 and TRBJ2-3; D not resolved. Germline CDR1 is KGHSH and CDR2 is LQKENI. Trimming took off 6 bases at V and 3 bases at J, with 13 bases between the two ends. CDR3 length: 14 amino acids. CDR3 protein: CASSPRLATDTQYF. The CDR3 DNA reads as TGTGCCAGCTCCCCCCGCTTGGCTACAGATACGCAGTATTTT.

The rearrangement joins TRBV5-4 to TRBJ2-4, with D unclear. CDR1 SGHNT and CDR2 YYREEE come from the germline V gene (reference sequence). The CDR3 spans 13 residues. The V end was cut by 6 bases, the J end by 3 bases, with 10 bases between. This CDR3 is CASKLGGKNIQYF. In nucleotides, the CDR3 is TGTGCCAGCAAACTCGGTGGCAAAAACATTCAGTACTTC.

The chain uses TRBV11-2 and TRBJ2-3; 8 nucleotides align to TRBD1. The CDR3 runs to 14 residues. Trimming removed 7 bases from V and 6 bases from J; junction bases left unmatched: 9. Germline V CDR1 and CDR2: SGHAT, FQNNGV. CDR3 DNA sequence: TGTGCCAGCACCAGGGGGCGCCTGGTGGATACGCAGTATTTT. This translates into CASTRGRLVDTQYF.